This TCR beta chain was sequenced in a study of blood T cells in healthy people across ages. Study-wide results and limits: Diversity was higher, and naive CD4+ cells more numerous, in long-lived donors than in aged donors. Older age went with lower TCR beta diversity per million T cells, in a roughly linear way.

A second roughly 6 to 11 cycle PCR used barcoded and J-beta primers. MiXCR, run by TCRdb on the 5' RACE reads, gives a single entry per CDR3 protein. Among about 1.4 million distinct CDR3 sequences listed, 59% were seen once. V dropped 5 bases and J dropped 6; count of bases not matched to a gene: 8. This CDR3 spans 14 amino acids. Remarks on this clonotype: Antigen specificity is unknown.

The TCR was taken from a man aged 18 to 30 in good health. J is TRBJ1-1 and V is TRBV12-3 or TRBV12-4, with 8 bases identical to TRBD1. Sequences were obtained from blood. CDR3 loop: CASSTTGEGPEAFF. The CDR3 nucleotides read TGTGCCAGCAGTACGACAGGGGAGGGGCCTGAAGCTTTCTTT.